Sequencing of this TCR beta chain was carried out in a study of T cells in Graves' hyperthyroidism and ophthalmopathy. The V gene's germline CDR1 is SNHLY and CDR2 FYNNEI. Trimming cost V 6 bases and J 4 bases, with 7 bases left between them. The CDR3 has 11 amino acids. TCR beta CDR3 region amplification was performed from RNA transcripts. Carried out on the TCR CDR3, a first-round RT-PCR used the HTBI primer set. TCRdb re-derived calls from the multiplex PCR reads in MiXCR, one entry per CDR3 protein. The sample lists more than 95,000 distinct CDR3 sequences; approximately 48% were seen once. The hyperthyroidism patients had all been newly diagnosed, and their disease duration was under 2 months. Their ages ranged from 18 to 65 years. Findings of the study overall: Most clonotypes that expanded in the thyroid above 0.001 also showed up in blood.

This clonotype was counted at least ten times. Its target is unknown. This receptor was obtained from a man aged 35 to 55 with Graves' hyperthyroidism. This chain uses TRBV2 with TRBJ2-7; possibly TRBD2 for D (5 bases). Sequencing input: blood. As DNA, the CDR3 is TGTGCCAGCAGAGAGGGTTACGAGCAGTACTTC. Protein sequence: CASREGYEQYF.